This T cell receptor (beta chain) was sequenced in a study of human T cells and chemical hapten exposure. Study details: Predominantly women, the patients had alopecia areata, totalis or universalis. Overall study results and limits: The number of TCRs over 1 in 1000 frequency stayed unchanged after DPC.

This clonotype was recorded a few times. The antigen is not known. Regarding time point: patch test 3, about 24 weeks after DPC sensitization. Sample treatment: therapeutic diphenylcyclopropenone sensitization with weekly scalp DPC. For the library, individual cDNA molecules each received unique molecular identifiers. TCRdb re-called the RACE reads with MiXCR, one entry per CDR3 protein. The table records tens of thousands of distinct CDR3 sequences, under 15% of them present only once. Trimming removed 7 bases from V and 0 bases from J, with 9 bases in between. Germline lookup yields CDR1 LNHNV and CDR2 YYDKDF (reference sequence). The length of the CDR3 is 14 residues.

This sample comprised whole blood, obtained in connection with sensitization to the hapten diphenylcyclopropenone (DPC). The chain recombines TRBV15 with TRBJ1-4, with TRBD1 as a possible D gene (6 bases). The receptor comes from a woman aged 45 to 65 with alopecia areata. Some clones in this sample may be carry-over from other donors' samples. The CDR3 DNA is TGTGCCACCACTACAGGGACAACTAATGAAAAACTGTTTTTT. This translates into CATTTGTTNEKLFF.